One T cell receptor beta chain is described in this entry. This record comes from a study of T cells in localized non-small cell lung cancer. From germline, CDR1 is LNHDA and CDR2 SQIVND (reference sequence). The CDR3 consists of 16 residues. The V gene lost 1 base and the J gene lost 0 bases, with 13 bases spanning the gap. Sequenced by immunoSEQ multiplex PCR; TCRdb stores in-frame clones only, minus some. Among roughly 31,000 clones listed, roughly nine tenths were seen once. This TCR came from a woman between 35 and 70 years old with stage I lung adenocarcinoma. The chain uses TRBV19 and TRBJ2-7; weak D call: TRBD2 (7 bases). The starting material was peripheral blood, obtained before any cancer treatment. The CDR3 DNA reads TGTGCCAGTAGTATAGGCGGGGGCTTGAGCTCCTACGAGCAGTACTTC. This sequence encodes CASSIGGGLSSYEQYF.